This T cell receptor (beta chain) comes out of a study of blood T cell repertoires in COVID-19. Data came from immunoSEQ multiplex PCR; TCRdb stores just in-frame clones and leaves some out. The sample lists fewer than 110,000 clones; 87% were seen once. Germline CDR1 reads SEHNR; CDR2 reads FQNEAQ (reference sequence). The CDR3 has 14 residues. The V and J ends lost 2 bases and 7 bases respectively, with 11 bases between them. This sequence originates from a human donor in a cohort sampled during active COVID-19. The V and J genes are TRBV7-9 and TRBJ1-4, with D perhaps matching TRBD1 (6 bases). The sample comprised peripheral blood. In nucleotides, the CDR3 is TGTGCCAGCAGCTTATTCAGGGGTGGTGAAAAACTGTTTTTT. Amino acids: CASSLFRGGEKLFF. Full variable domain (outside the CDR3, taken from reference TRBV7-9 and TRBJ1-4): DTGVSQNPRHKITKRGQNVTFRCDPISEHNRLYWYRQTLGQGPEFLTYFQNEAQLEKSRLLSDRFSAERPKGSFSTLEIQRTEQGDSAMYLCASSLFRGGEKLFFGSGTQLSVL.